Listed below are T cell receptor beta chains from one sample, sequenced in a study of T-cell reconstitution after alpha-beta-depleted transplantation in children. TCRdb called the PCR reads again in MiXCR, with one record for every CDR3 protein. In the table there are around 440,000 distinct CDR3 sequences, under 20% of which are singletons. Material: PBMCs, mostly from graft donor cells, obtained 360 days after TCRalphabeta/CD19-depleted stem cell transplant. Source of these receptors: a boy younger than two who had a stem cell transplant for Wiskott-Aldrich syndrome, so the T cells may come from the graft donor. Each CDR3 is given with its conserved first and last residue. The order of the fields is V gene, clone size, J gene, D gene, CDR3 DNA, CDR3 protein. The D gene is left open where the match is weak. Size is omitted from some rows. Given values are once, few, many or a class for expanded clones.

TRBV2	many	TRBJ2-1	NA	TGTGCCAGCAGTGAATTTAGGGGAAGGTACAATGAGCAGTTCTTC	CASSEFRGRYNEQFF
TRBV28	NA	TRBJ2-3	TRBD2	TGTGCCAGCAGTCCCTGGACTAGCCCCGGGCAGTATTTT	CASSPWTSPGQYF
TRBV2	NA	TRBJ2-1	TRBD2	TGTGCCAGCAGTGAGGGCGGGAGCCCCTACAATGAGCAGTTCTTC	CASSEGGSPYNEQFF
TRBV7-8	NA	TRBJ1-4	TRBD1	TGTGCCAGCAGCTTAACCTGGACAGGGAGTAGAGCTAATGAAAAACTGTTTTTT	CASSLTWTGSRANEKLFF
TRBV5-1	few	TRBJ2-7	TRBD1	TGCGCCAGCAGCTTGCTCGGGACAGCCTCCTACGAGCAGTACTTC	CASSLLGTASYEQYF
TRBV6-1	many	TRBJ2-3	NA	TGTGCCAGCACCTCAAGACCCGGGACTTCCACAGATACGCAGTATTTT	CASTSRPGTSTDTQYF
TRBV6-1	few	TRBJ2-3	TRBD2	TGTGCCAGCAGGCGACTAGCGGGGGGAAGAGATACGCAGTATTTT	CASRRLAGGRDTQYF
TRBV30	NA	TRBJ2-7	NA	TGTGCCTGGAGCAAAGGCAGCTACGAGCAGTACTTC	CAWSKGSYEQYF
TRBV6-6	few	TRBJ2-5	NA	TGTGCCAGCAGTTTGGGACTTCCCCAGACCCAGTACTTC	CASSLGLPQTQYF
TRBV28	NA	TRBJ1-5	NA	TGTGCCAGCAGTTCCCCCTCAGGGGTTCGTCAGCCCCAGCATTTT	CASSSPSGVRQPQHF
TRBV6-5	NA	TRBJ2-3	TRBD2	TGTGCCAGCAGTTACTCGCTTGAGCGGGGGTGGACAGATACGCAGTATTTT	CASSYSLERGWTDTQYF
TRBV7-8	few	TRBJ2-7	NA	TGTGCCAGCAGCTCCCGGGACATCCGTAGCGAGCAGTACTTC	CASSSRDIRSEQYF
TRBV5-5	few	TRBJ2-1	NA	TGTGCCAGCAGCTTGGCCAGGGCGAATAACAATGAGCAGTTCTTC	CASSLARANNNEQFF
TRBV5-5	NA	TRBJ2-7	NA	TGTGCCAGCAGCTTGGTTCCGGGACTTTCCTACGAGCAGTACTTC	CASSLVPGLSYEQYF
TRBV10-3	few	TRBJ2-7	TRBD1	TGTGCCATCAGGATGGACAGGGCCAGCTCCTACGAGCAGTACTTC	CAIRMDRASSYEQYF
TRBV10-3	few	TRBJ1-1	TRBD1	TGTGCCATCAGTGAGTTCTTCGGGACAGCAAGGTCGGGCACTGAAGCTTTCTTT	CAISEFFGTARSGTEAFF
TRBV10-3	few	TRBJ2-7	NA	TGTGCCATCAGTGAGTTCCAGCCCTACGAGCAGTACTTC	CAISEFQPYEQYF
TRBV29-1	NA	TRBJ2-3	NA	TGCAGCACCCTTACGGGTATCGAGCACACAGATACGCAGTATTTT	CSTLTGIEHTDTQYF
TRBV12-3/TRBV12-4	NA	TRBJ1-6	NA	TGTGCCAGCAGTCCCGGACCCATTTCACCCCTCCACTTT	CASSPGPISPLHF
TRBV12-3/TRBV12-4	few	TRBJ2-2	NA	TGTGCCAGCAGTCCCGCTCATTGGAACACCGGGGAGCTGTTTTTT	CASSPAHWNTGELFF
TRBV10-3	NA	TRBJ2-4	NA	TGTGCCCAAGGGGGGTGGGGAAACATTCAGTACTTC	CAQGGWGNIQYF
TRBV12-3/TRBV12-4	few	TRBJ1-3	NA	TGTGCCAGCAGTTTCCAGGCCCTCGCCTCTGGAAACACCATATATTTT	CASSFQALASGNTIYF
TRBV9	few	TRBJ2-1	NA	TGTGCCAGCAGCAGGGACGTTGCCTACAATGAGCAGTTCTTC	CASSRDVAYNEQFF
TRBV18	NA	TRBJ2-7	TRBD2	TGTGCCAGCTCAAAGCGGGAGGGCCTAGGGGAGCAGTACTTC	CASSKREGLGEQYF
TRBV10-3	NA	TRBJ2-1	TRBD1	TGTGCCATCAGTGAGGTACAGGGGGGCCAACAGCAGTTCTTC	CAISEVQGGQQQFF
TRBV6-5	few	TRBJ2-7	NA	TGTGCCAGCAGTTACTCGAATCCCAGGGTTACCTACGAGCAGTACTTC	CASSYSNPRVTYEQYF
TRBV19	NA	TRBJ2-3	NA	TGTGCCAGTAGTGCTACAGGGTCCCCCACAGATACGCAGTATTTT	CASSATGSPTDTQYF
TRBV4-1	NA	TRBJ2-1	NA	TGCGCCAGCAGCCAAGTAGGTACTGTGCAGTTCTTC	CASSQVGTVQFF
TRBV10-3	few	TRBJ2-3	NA	TGTGCCATCAGTGAGTCCGCCAGGTCCACAGATACGCAGTATTTT	CAISESARSTDTQYF
TRBV5-1	NA	TRBJ2-4	NA	TGCGCCAGCAGCTCCTACCTGGGCCTAAACATTCAGTACTTC	CASSSYLGLNIQYF
TRBV19	NA	TRBJ2-7	NA	TGTGCCAGTACCACCACCAGCGGGCCCGGCTACGAGCAGTACTTC	CASTTTSGPGYEQYF
TRBV24-1	NA	TRBJ2-7	NA	TGTGCCACCAGTGACCCTGACAGGTCCTACGAGCAGTACTTC	CATSDPDRSYEQYF